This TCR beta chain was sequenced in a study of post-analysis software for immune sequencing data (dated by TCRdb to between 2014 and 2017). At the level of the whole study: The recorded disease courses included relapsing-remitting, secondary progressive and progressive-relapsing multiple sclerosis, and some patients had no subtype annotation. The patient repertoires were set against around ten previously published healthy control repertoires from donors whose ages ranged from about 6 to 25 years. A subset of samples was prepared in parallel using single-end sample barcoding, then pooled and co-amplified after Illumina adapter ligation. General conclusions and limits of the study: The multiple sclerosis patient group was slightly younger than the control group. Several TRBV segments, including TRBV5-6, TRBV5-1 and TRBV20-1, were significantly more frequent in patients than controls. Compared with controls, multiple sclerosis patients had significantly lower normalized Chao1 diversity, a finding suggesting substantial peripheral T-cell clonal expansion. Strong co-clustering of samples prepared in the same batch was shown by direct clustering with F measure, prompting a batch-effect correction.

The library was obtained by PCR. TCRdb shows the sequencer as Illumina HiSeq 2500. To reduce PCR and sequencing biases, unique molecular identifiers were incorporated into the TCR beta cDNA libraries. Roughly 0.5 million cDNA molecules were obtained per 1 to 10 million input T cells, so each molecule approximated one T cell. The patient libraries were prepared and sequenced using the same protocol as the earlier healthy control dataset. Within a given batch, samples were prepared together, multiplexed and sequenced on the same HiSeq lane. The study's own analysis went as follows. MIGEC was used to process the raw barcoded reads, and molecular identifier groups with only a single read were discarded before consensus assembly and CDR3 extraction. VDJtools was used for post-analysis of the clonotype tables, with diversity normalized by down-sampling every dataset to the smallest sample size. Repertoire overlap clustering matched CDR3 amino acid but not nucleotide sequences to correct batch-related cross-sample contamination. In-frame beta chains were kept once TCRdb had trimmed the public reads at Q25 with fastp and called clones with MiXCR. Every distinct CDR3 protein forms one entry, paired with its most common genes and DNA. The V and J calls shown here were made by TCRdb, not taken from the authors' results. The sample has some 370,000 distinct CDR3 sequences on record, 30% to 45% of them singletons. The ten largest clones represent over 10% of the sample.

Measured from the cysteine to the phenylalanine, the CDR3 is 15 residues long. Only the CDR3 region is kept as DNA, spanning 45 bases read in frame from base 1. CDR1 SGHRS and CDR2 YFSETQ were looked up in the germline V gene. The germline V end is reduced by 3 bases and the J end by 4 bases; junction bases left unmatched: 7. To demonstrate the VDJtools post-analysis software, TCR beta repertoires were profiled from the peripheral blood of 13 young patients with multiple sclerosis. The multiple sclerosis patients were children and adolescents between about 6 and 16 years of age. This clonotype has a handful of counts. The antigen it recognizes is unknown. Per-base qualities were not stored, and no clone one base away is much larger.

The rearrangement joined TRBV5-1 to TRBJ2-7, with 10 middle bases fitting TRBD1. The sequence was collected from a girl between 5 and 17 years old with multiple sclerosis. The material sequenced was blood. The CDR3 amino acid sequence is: CASSSGGQGEYEQYF. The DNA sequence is TGCGCCAGCAGCTCCGGTGGACAGGGGGAGTACGAGCAGTACTTC. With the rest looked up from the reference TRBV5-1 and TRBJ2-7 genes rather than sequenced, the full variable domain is KAGVTQTPRYLIKTRGQQVTLSCSPISGHRSVSWYQQTPGQGLQFLFEYFSETQRNKGNFPGRFSGRQFSNSRSEMNVSTLELGDSALYLCASSSGGQGEYEQYFGPGTRLTVT.